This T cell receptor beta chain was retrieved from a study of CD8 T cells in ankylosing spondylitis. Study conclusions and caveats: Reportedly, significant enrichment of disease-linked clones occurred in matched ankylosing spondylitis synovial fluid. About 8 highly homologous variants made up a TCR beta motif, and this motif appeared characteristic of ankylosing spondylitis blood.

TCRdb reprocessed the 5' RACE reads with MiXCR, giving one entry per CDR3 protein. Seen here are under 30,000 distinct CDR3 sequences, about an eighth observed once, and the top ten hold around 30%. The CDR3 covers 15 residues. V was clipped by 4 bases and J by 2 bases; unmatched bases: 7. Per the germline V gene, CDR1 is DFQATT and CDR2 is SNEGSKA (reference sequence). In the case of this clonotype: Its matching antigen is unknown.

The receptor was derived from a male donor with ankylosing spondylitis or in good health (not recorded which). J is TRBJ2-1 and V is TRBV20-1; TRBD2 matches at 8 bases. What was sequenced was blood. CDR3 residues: CSAIHSGVTYNEQFF. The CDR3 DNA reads TGCAGTGCTATCCATAGCGGGGTAACCTACAATGAGCAGTTCTTC.